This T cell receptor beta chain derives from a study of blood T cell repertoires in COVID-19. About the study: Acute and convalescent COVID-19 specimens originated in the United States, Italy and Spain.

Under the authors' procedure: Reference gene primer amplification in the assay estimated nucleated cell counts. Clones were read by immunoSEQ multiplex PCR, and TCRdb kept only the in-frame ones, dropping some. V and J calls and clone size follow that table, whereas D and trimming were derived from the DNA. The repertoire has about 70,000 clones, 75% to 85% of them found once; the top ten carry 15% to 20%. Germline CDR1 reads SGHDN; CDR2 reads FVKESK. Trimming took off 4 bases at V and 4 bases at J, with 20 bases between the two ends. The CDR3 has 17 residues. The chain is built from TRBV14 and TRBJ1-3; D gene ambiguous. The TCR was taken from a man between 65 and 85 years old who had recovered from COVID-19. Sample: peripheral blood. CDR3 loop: CASSPQLGRSRGNTIYF. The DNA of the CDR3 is TGTGCCAGCAGCCCTCAACTTGGTCGTTCAAGAGGAAACACCATATATTTT.